The 26 T cell receptor beta chains below come from one sample, sequenced in a study of brain T cells in children with intractable seizures. Sequenced by immunoSEQ multiplex PCR; TCRdb stores in-frame clones only, minus some. In the table there are roughly 64,000 clones, around 96% of which are singletons. Sample: peripheral blood, taken at surgery. The source is a boy under two years old with focal cortical dysplasia and intractable seizures.

The V and J genes are TRBV27 and TRBJ1-6; tentatively, D is TRBD1 (6 bases). CDR1 MNHEY and CDR2 SMNVEV come from the germline V gene (reference sequence). The length of the CDR3 is 17 residues. Trimming removed 6 bases from V and 1 base from J, with 16 bases in between. The CDR3 reads CASSLIRGPSYNSPLHF. The CDR3 coding sequence is TGTGCCAGCAGCCTCATCAGGGGCCCTTCCTATAATTCACCCCTCCACTTT.

The V gene is TRBV7-6, the J gene TRBJ2-7; unclear D gene. This CDR3 region has 12 residues. The ends were cut back, 5 bases at V and 5 bases at J, with 10 bases in the middle. Germline CDR1 SGHVS, CDR2 FNYEAQ. The CDR3 region has the DNA TGTGCCAGCAGCCACGGTGGCGACGAGCAGTACTTC. This gives the protein CASSHGGDEQYF. Using reference TRBV7-6 and TRBJ2-7 for the parts outside the CDR3, the full variable domain is GAGVSQSPRYKVTKRGQDVALRCDPISGHVSLYWYRQALGQGPEFLTYFNYEAQQDKSGLPNDRFSAERPEGSISTLTIQRTEQRDSAMYRCASSHGGDEQYFGPGTRLTVT.

This chain joins TRBV9 and TRBJ2-7; tentative D call: TRBD2 (5 bases). Germline CDR1 reads SGDLS; CDR2 reads YYNGEE. The germline V and J ends were trimmed by 4 bases and 4 bases, with 12 bases remaining between them. This CDR3 has 13 amino acids. The CDR3 reads CASSPVGRYEQYF. The CDR3 nucleotides are TGTGCCAGCAGCCCTGTTGGGAGATACGAGCAGTACTTC.

This clone was detected a few times. The chain carries TRBV12-5 and TRBJ2-7; tentatively, D is TRBD1 (6 bases). V lost 4 bases and J lost 2, with 9 bases in between. Germline assignment: CDR1 LGHNT and CDR2 FRNRAP. CDR3 length: 13 residues. In DNA form, the CDR3 reads TGTGCTAGTGGTTGGGACATAACCTACGAGCAGTACTTC. Its translation is CASGWDITYEQYF.

V gene TRBV12-2 combines with J gene TRBJ2-1; whether TRBD2, the table's D call, matches the DNA was not checked. TRBV12-2 is assigned pseudogene status. The CDR3 loop spans 15 amino acids. DNA for the CDR3: TGTGCAAGTCGCTTAGGCGGGGGGGATGACAATGAGCAGTTCTTC. Amino acid sequence: CASRLGGGDDNEQFF.

The gene calls are TRBV7-2 and TRBJ1-3; D gene ambiguous. Germline CDR1 SGHTA, CDR2 FQGNSA. V gave up 0 bases and J gave up 0 bases, with 6 bases separating them. This CDR3 region has 15 residues. CDR3 in amino acids: CASSLASGSGNTIYF. In nucleotides, the CDR3 is TGTGCCAGCAGCTTAGCGTCGGGCTCTGGAAACACCATATATTTT.

The gene calls are TRBV21-1 and TRBJ2-1. TRBV21-1 is a documented pseudogene. The CDR3 is 19 residues long. CDR3 nucleotides: TGTGCCAGCAGCAAATGTACCCCCTCACCCCAATTATTTCTCAATGAGCAGTTCTTC. Translating it yields CASSKCTPSPQLFLNEQFF.

This clone was detected once. The V and J genes are TRBV5-4 and TRBJ2-1; D gene uncertain. V was shortened by 2 bases and J by 7 bases, with 7 bases between the two germline ends. This CDR3 is 12 amino acids long. The germline V gene has CDR1 SGHNT and CDR2 YYREEE (reference sequence). CDR3: CASSLSRNEQFF. CDR3 DNA sequence: TGTGCCAGCAGCTTATCAAGAAATGAGCAGTTCTTC.

This clone was detected only a few times. The V and J genes are TRBV11-2 and TRBJ2-7, with 7 bases lining up with TRBD2. The trim removed 0 bases at V and 4 bases at J, leaving 9 bases unmatched. The CDR3 spans 16 residues. CDR1 and CDR2 (germline): SGHAT, FQNNGV. The CDR3 nucleotides read TGTGCCAGCAGCTTAGAGATTTGGGACTACAAATACGAGCAGTACTTC. Encoded protein: CASSLEIWDYKYEQYF.

CDR3 loop: CASSQVGANYGYTF. Written as DNA, the CDR3 is TGCGCCAGCAGCCAAGTTGGAGCTAACTATGGCTACACCTTC. The V and J genes are TRBV4-1 and TRBJ1-2; D remains unclear. V lost 1 base and J 0 bases, leaving 6 bases between the germline ends. Per germline, CDR1 MGHRA and CDR2 YSYEKL. The CDR3 runs to 14 residues.

The gene calls are TRBV15 and TRBJ2-5; 7 nucleotides align to TRBD2. In germline, CDR1 is LNHNV, CDR2 YYDKDF (reference sequence). CDR3 length: 17 amino acids. V was clipped by 5 bases and J by 4 bases; unmatched bases: 16. CDR3 bases: TGTGCCACCAGCCGGGGGATAGCGGGCACCACCGGAGAGACCCAGTACTTC. This sequence encodes CATSRGIAGTTGETQYF.

V usage is TRBV20-1 and J usage is TRBJ2-1; D uncertain. Looked up from germline, CDR1 is DFQATT and CDR2 is SNEGSKA (reference sequence). The CDR3 runs to 10 residues. Trimming cost V 8 bases and J 6 bases, with 8 bases left between them. This CDR3 reads CSFLINEQFF. CDR3 sequence (DNA): TGCAGTTTTTTGATCAATGAGCAGTTCTTC.

The chain has TRBV27 and TRBJ1-1; the D is unclear. V gave up 0 bases and J gave up 2 bases, with 10 bases separating them. The CDR3 consists of 15 residues. Germline lookup yields CDR1 MNHEY and CDR2 SMNVEV (reference sequence). The CDR3 reads CASSLSTVFNTEAFF. For the CDR3, the DNA is TGTGCCAGCAGTTTATCCACAGTGTTTAACACTGAAGCTTTCTTT.

V and J are TRBV7-9 and TRBJ2-7; no definite D call. V gave up 2 bases and J gave up 4 bases, with 9 bases separating them. In germline, CDR1 is SEHNR, CDR2 FQNEAQ (reference sequence). The length of the CDR3 is 13 residues. CDR3 DNA sequence: TGTGCCAGCAGCTTACAATCTGGGTACGAGCAGTACTTC. It encodes CASSLQSGYEQYF.

CDR3 sequence: CASYRGHEYGYTF. Here the CDR3 DNA reads TGTGCCAGTTACAGGGGGCACGAGTATGGCTACACCTTC. This sequence joins TRBV6-5 and TRBJ1-2; 9 bases agree with TRBD1. This CDR3 spans 13 amino acids. V trimming: 9 bases; J trimming: 5 bases; junction bases outside the gene matches: 7. Germline V lookup: CDR1 MNHEY, CDR2 SVGAGI.

The chain employs TRBV5-1 and TRBJ1-1, with D unresolved. In germline, CDR1 is SGHRS, CDR2 YFSETQ. Trimming pared 4 bases from V and 0 bases from J, leaving 7 bases between. CDR3 size: 13 residues. CDR3 nucleotide sequence: TGCGCCAGCAGCAGAGTCATGAACACTGAAGCTTTCTTT. It specifies CASSRVMNTEAFF.

This sequence joins TRBV11-2 and TRBJ2-1; D is undetermined. Trimming removed 8 bases from V and 4 bases from J, with 9 bases in between. Germline CDR1 SGHAT, CDR2 FQNNGV. This CDR3 comprises 12 residues. CDR3 sequence: CASAKLYNEQFF. The CDR3 nucleotides are TGTGCCAGCGCTAAGCTTTACAATGAGCAGTTCTTC.

The table lists this clone with a count of one. The rearrangement joins TRBV7-2 to TRBJ2-7; 9 positions agree with TRBD1. Germline CDR1 reads SGHTA; CDR2 reads FQGNSA. The CDR3 has 16 amino acids. J lost 1 base, V lost 4 bases, and 8 bases had no gene match. The CDR3 region is CASSYPFGTGSYEQYF. The CDR3 DNA reads TGTGCCAGCAGCTATCCCTTCGGGACAGGGTCCTACGAGCAGTACTTC.

The table lists this clone with a count of one. The V gene is TRBV3-1 (or the pseudogene TRBV3-2), the J gene TRBJ1-2; D remains unclear. This CDR3 has 14 amino acids. Trimming left V 0 bases short and J 6 bases short, with 11 bases between. Germline V CDR1 and CDR2: LGHDT, YNNKEL (reference sequence). The CDR3 coding sequence is TGTGCCAGCAGCCAAGAATACGGGGTAGATGGCTACACCTTC. It translates to CASSQEYGVDGYTF.

V usage is TRBV5-4 and J usage is TRBJ1-2, with TRBD1 matching over 8 bases. This CDR3 contains 15 residues. Germline CDR1 SGHNT, CDR2 YYREEE (reference sequence). After removal of 4 bases from V and 4 bases from J, the junction contained 9 bases not matched to a gene. The CDR3 loop is CASSTRTGNLYGYTF. In nucleotides, the CDR3 is TGTGCCAGCAGCACCCGGACAGGGAACCTCTATGGCTACACCTTC.

The chain employs TRBV5-1 and TRBJ2-1; 12 bases align to TRBD1. This CDR3 has 17 amino acids. After removal of 4 bases from V and 9 bases from J, the junction contained 14 bases not matched to a gene. Germline CDR1 and CDR2: SGHRS and YFSETQ. Here the CDR3 DNA reads TGCGCCAGCAGCCCGGAGGGGGGACAGGGGGCGCTGGGTGAGCAGTTCTTC. This codes for CASSPEGGQGALGEQFF.

The chain is built from TRBV12-3 or TRBV12-4 and TRBJ1-4, with a tentative D call TRBD1 (5 bases). Trimming removed 7 bases from V and 8 bases from J, with 11 bases in between. The CDR3 is made up of 12 amino acids. The CDR3 DNA reads as TGTGCCAGCAAAAGGGGTGGAGAAAAACTGTTTTTT. It yields the protein CASKRGGEKLFF.

J is TRBJ1-6 and V is TRBV6-1, with unresolved D. Trimming took 1 base from V and 10 from J, leaving 11 bases between them. CDR1 is MNHNS, CDR2 SASEGT, per germline. The CDR3 has 14 residues. The CDR3 coding sequence is TGTGCCAGCAGTGAAGAACGGGTTTGGTCACCCCTCCACTTT. This codes for CASSEERVWSPLHF.

The V gene is TRBV6-2 or TRBV6-3, the J gene TRBJ2-5; D unclear. Germline loops: CDR1 MNHEY, CDR2 SVGEGT. V was shortened by 5 bases and J by 0 bases, with 10 bases between the two germline ends. The CDR3 runs 14 residues. The CDR3 loop is CASSLTPYQETQYF. The DNA for the CDR3 is TGTGCCAGCAGTCTTACACCGTACCAAGAGACCCAGTACTTC.

The chain employs TRBV10-2 and TRBJ1-5; D ambiguous. The CDR3 length is 16 residues. Per the germline V gene, CDR1 is WSHSY and CDR2 is SAAADI. With 4 bases removed from V and 2 bases from J, the gap between germline ends came to 15 bases. The CDR3 DNA reads TGCGCCAGCAGTGGGGTGGCTAAACCGGGCAATCAGCCCCAGCATTTT. Protein sequence: CASSGVAKPGNQPQHF.

The chain recombines TRBV6-6 with TRBJ2-1; D ambiguous. This CDR3 is 13 amino acids long. The germline V and J ends were trimmed by 2 bases and 5 bases, with 7 bases remaining between them. Germline V gene data show CDR1 as MNHNY and CDR2 as SVGAGI (reference sequence). The CDR3 region is CASSYDGDNEQFF. CDR3 nucleotide sequence: TGTGCCAGCAGTTACGATGGAGACAATGAGCAGTTCTTC.